These 23 T cell receptor beta chains were sequenced from one sample in a study of T cells in Graves' hyperthyroidism and ophthalmopathy. The TCR beta CDR3 regions underwent amplification using RNA transcripts as the source. First-round RT-PCR targeting the TCR CDR3 was performed with the HTBI primer set. TCRdb redid the calling of the multiplex PCR reads with MiXCR, one entry per CDR3 protein. This table has 500,000 to 550,000 distinct CDR3 sequences, less than 25% appearing once. The sample was blood. The receptors here all came from a man aged 18 to 29 with Graves' hyperthyroidism.

This chain joins TRBV27 and TRBJ1-1, with TRBD1 as a possible D gene (5 bases). This CDR3 comprises 13 residues. Germline CDR1 is MNHEY and CDR2 is SMNVEV (reference sequence). V was trimmed by 0 bases and J by 8 bases, leaving 10 bases between them. CDR3 loop: CASSLSGRREAFF. CDR3 nucleotide sequence: TGTGCCAGCAGTTTATCGGGACGGCGGGAAGCTTTCTTT.

This clonotype was observed many times. This chain links TRBV12-3 or TRBV12-4 with TRBJ1-1; unclear D gene. Trimming removed 5 bases from V and 7 bases from J, with 14 bases in between. CDR3 length equals 13 residues. CDR3 region: CASSPLSRSEAFF. The DNA of the CDR3 is TGTGCCAGCAGTCCACTTTCTCGCAGTGAAGCTTTCTTT.

The chain carries TRBV11-2 and TRBJ2-5; D gene uncertain. CDR1 is SGHAT and CDR2 is FQNNGV in the germline V gene. The CDR3 loop spans 13 amino acids. The V end was cut by 3 bases, the J end by 7 bases, with 12 bases between. This CDR3 reads CASSFGFTGTQYF. DNA for the CDR3: TGTGCCAGCAGCTTCGGCTTCACGGGGACCCAGTACTTC.

This sequence joins TRBV11-2 and TRBJ2-5; possibly TRBD1 for D (5 bases). CDR1 is SGHAT and CDR2 is FQNNGV in the germline V gene. This CDR3 has 13 residues. Trimming took 7 bases from V and 5 from J, leaving 14 bases between them. The CDR3 here is CASTSRGLETQYF. Written as DNA, the CDR3 is TGTGCCAGCACGTCTAGGGGATTGGAGACCCAGTACTTC.

The sample holds a few counts of this clonotype. The V gene is TRBV13, the J gene TRBJ2-2, with a tentative D call TRBD2 (5 bases). Looked up from germline, CDR1 is PRHDT and CDR2 is FYEKMQ (reference sequence). The CDR3 runs to 15 residues. V was clipped by 1 base and J by 6 bases, with 12 bases between them. As DNA, the CDR3 is TGTGCCAGCAGCTTAGACGGGGAGCCCTCCGGGGAGCTGTTTTTT. Translating it yields CASSLDGEPSGELFF. The entire variable domain, with the rest obtained from reference TRBV13 and TRBJ2-2, is as follows: AAGVIQSPRHLIKEKRETATLKCYPIPRHDTVYWYQQGPGQDPQFLISFYEKMQSDKGSIPDRFSAQQFSDYHSELNMSSLELGDSALYFCASSLDGEPSGELFFGEGSRLTVL.

There are many counts of this clonotype. V is TRBV28 and J is TRBJ2-2; 7 bases line up with TRBD1. Germline V lookup: CDR1 MDHEN, CDR2 SYDVKM. CDR3 size: 20 residues. The J segment lost 3 bases and the V segment lost 5 bases, leaving 21 bases of the junction unmatched. DNA of the CDR3: TGTGCCAGCAGTCCCTCGTCGTCGGCTTGGGACAGTTCCGACACCGGGGAGCTGTTTTTT. It encodes CASSPSSSAWDSSDTGELFF.

There are many counts of this clonotype. The genes are TRBV20-1 and TRBJ1-5; D ambiguous. This CDR3 is 14 amino acids long. Trimming removed 5 bases at V and 7 bases at J, with 18 bases between. Germline V gives CDR1 DFQATT, CDR2 SNEGSKA (reference sequence). The CDR3 coding sequence is TGCAGTGCTGTACTTTCGGGATTGTGGCAGCCCCAGCATTTT. Amino acid sequence: CSAVLSGLWQPQHF.

This clonotype occurred many times. CDR3 residues: CASSSRKVPHGYTF. The CDR3 nucleotides are TGTGCCAGCAGCTCCAGGAAGGTCCCTCATGGCTACACCTTC. The genes are TRBV6-1 and TRBJ1-2; no firm D call. Looked up from germline, CDR1 is MNHNS and CDR2 is SASEGT. The ends were cut back, 6 bases at V and 6 bases at J, with 17 bases in the middle. This CDR3 spans 14 amino acids.

The table lists this clonotype with many counts. The chain couples TRBV10-3 to TRBJ1-1; 7 bases line up with TRBD1. J lost 4 bases, V lost 6 bases, and 14 bases had no gene match. Germline-derived CDR1 and CDR2 are ENHRY and SYGVKD. CDR3 length: 16 residues. CDR3 DNA sequence: TGTGCCATCAGCGCCCCCCAGACAGGGAAAAGCACTGAAGCTTTCTTT. Translation: CAISAPQTGKSTEAFF.

The table lists this clonotype with a few counts. This chain connects TRBV11-2 to TRBJ1-1, with a possible D match to TRBD1 (5 bases). Trimming left V 2 bases short and J 5 bases short, with 27 bases between. CDR1 is SGHAT, CDR2 FQNNGV, per germline. The CDR3 is 19 amino acids. The CDR3 loop reads CASSLQVLNLGTRGTEAFF. Here the CDR3 DNA reads TGTGCCAGCAGCTTACAGGTTCTGAATTTGGGTACTCGGGGGACTGAAGCTTTCTTT.

A few counts support this clonotype. The chain employs TRBV2 and TRBJ2-7, with 10 bases lining up with TRBD1. There are 14 residues in the CDR3. CDR1 and CDR2 (germline): SNHLY, FYNNEI. Unmatched junction bases numbered 5, after V lost 0 bases and J lost 9 bases. The CDR3 DNA is TGTGCCAGCAGTGAAGCTAGGGACAGGGGAGGGCAGTACTTC. Protein product: CASSEARDRGGQYF.

This clonotype has just a few counts. The V call is TRBV7-2, the J call TRBJ1-5, with 10 bases lining up with TRBD1. The germline V gene encodes CDR1 SGHTA and CDR2 FQGNSA. V dropped 5 bases and J dropped 6; count of bases not matched to a gene: 16. The CDR3 covers 18 residues. CDR3: CASSAFYRDRGRGQPQHF. As DNA, the CDR3 is TGTGCCAGCAGCGCCTTCTACCGGGACAGGGGAAGGGGTCAGCCCCAGCATTTT.

There are many counts of this clonotype. V is TRBV4-1 and J is TRBJ2-7, with D possibly being TRBD2 (5 bases). V shed 0 bases and J shed 5 bases, with 11 bases lying between them. Looked up from germline, CDR1 is MGHRA and CDR2 is YSYEKL. The CDR3 has 14 amino acids. This CDR3 is CASSQDSRGNEQYF. CDR3 nucleotides: TGCGCCAGCAGCCAAGATTCACGAGGGAACGAGCAGTACTTC.

V usage is TRBV12-3 or TRBV12-4 and J usage is TRBJ1-1; D unresolved. This CDR3 contains 16 residues. Trimming cost V 6 bases and J 0 bases, with 17 bases left between them. The CDR3: CASSPGRRLLNTEAFF. CDR3 in DNA: TGTGCCAGCAGCCCCGGACGGAGGTTACTGAACACTGAAGCTTTCTTT.

This clonotype was counted ten times or more. This chain links TRBV29-1 with TRBJ2-7; D perhaps matches TRBD2 (6 bases). The CDR3 has 11 amino acids. CDR1 is SQVTM, CDR2 ANQGSEA, per germline. Between the trimmed V and J ends, which lost 7 bases and 4 bases, there was a span of 11 bases. The CDR3 DNA follows: TGCAGCGCGATCGGGGGTTACGAGCAGTACTTC. This translates into CSAIGGYEQYF.

This CDR3 is CASSQDRDRETQYF. CDR3 bases: TGTGCCAGCAGCCAAGATCGGGACAGAGAGACCCAGTACTTC. V gene TRBV3-1 combines with J gene TRBJ2-5; TRBD1 matches 7 bases. This CDR3 is built from 14 residues. Germline V lookup: CDR1 LGHDT, CDR2 YNNKEL (reference sequence). The V and J ends lost 0 bases and 4 bases, in that order; junction bases with no gene match: 2.

This clonotype was detected a few times. This chain uses TRBV13 with TRBJ2-5; D may match TRBD1 or TRBD2 (5 bases each). Trimming removed 7 bases at V and 5 bases at J, with 20 bases between. This CDR3 spans 15 amino acids. Germline loops: CDR1 PRHDT, CDR2 FYEKMQ (reference sequence). CDR3 protein: CASTAFATGRETQYF. CDR3 DNA: TGTGCCAGCACAGCTTTTGCCACGGGGCGGGAGACCCAGTACTTC.

A remark on this clonotype: It may be a read error: a sequence one base away is much more abundant. The gene calls are TRBV6-1 and TRBJ1-1, with unresolved D. The CDR3 has 15 residues. Per germline, CDR1 MNHNS and CDR2 SASEGT. The CDR3 region has the DNA TGTGCCAGCTCTGACGGTTACCGGAGGAACACTGAAGCTTGCTTT. Amino acids: CASSDGYRRNTEACF.

There are many counts of this clonotype. The gene calls are TRBV7-6 and TRBJ2-5, with TRBD2 matching 8 bases. With V trimmed by 1 base and J by 5 bases, 6 bases remained unmatched. The CDR3 length is 15 residues. CDR1 is SGHVS and CDR2 is FNYEAQ in the germline V gene. This CDR3 is CASSLDGGATETQYF. DNA for the CDR3: TGTGCCAGCAGCTTAGACGGGGGGGCCACGGAGACCCAGTACTTC.

This clonotype has at least ten counts. The rearrangement joins TRBV12-3 or TRBV12-4 to TRBJ1-5; D possibly corresponds to TRBD1 (6 bases). This CDR3 has 14 amino acids. V lost 5 bases and J 4 bases, leaving 12 bases between the germline ends. The CDR3 is CASSRRQVNQPQHF. CDR3 in DNA: TGTGCCAGCAGTCGTAGACAGGTGAATCAGCCCCAGCATTTT.

This clonotype was detected ten times or more. The chain recombines TRBV6-5 with TRBJ1-1, with D maybe TRBD1 (6 bases). From germline, CDR1 is MNHEY and CDR2 SVGAGI. The CDR3 is 13 amino acids. V was cut by 6 bases and J by 3 bases, with 11 bases left in between. The CDR3 DNA reads TGTGCCAGCAGGTACGGGGGCCACACTGAAGCTTTCTTT. Protein sequence: CASRYGGHTEAFF.

This clonotype occurred a few times. The V call is TRBV6-1, the J call TRBJ1-1; perhaps TRBD1 as D (5 bases). The V end lost 2 bases, the J end lost 0 bases, and 16 bases lay between the germline ends. The CDR3 has 17 amino acids. CDR1 and CDR2 from the germline V gene are MNHNS and SASEGT. CDR3 DNA sequence: TGTGCCAGCAGTGAAAGACAGCATGCATACATGAACACTGAAGCTTTCTTT. It is translated as CASSERQHAYMNTEAFF.

The table lists this clonotype with many counts. The chain has TRBV27 and TRBJ1-1; TRBD1 is a possible D gene (5 bases). V was trimmed by 8 bases and J by 8 bases, leaving 27 bases between them. The CDR3 loop spans 16 amino acids. Germline assignment: CDR1 MNHEY and CDR2 SMNVEV (reference sequence). The CDR3 DNA sequence: TGTGCCAGCCTTGGCTCTGGGGCTTTCGGGGTTGCGGAAGCTTTCTTT. This sequence encodes CASLGSGAFGVAEAFF.